Sequencing of this T cell receptor beta chain was carried out in a study of blood T cell repertoires in COVID-19. Study-wide context: Donors in the United States, Italy and Spain gave samples during acute or convalescent COVID-19. T cells, B-cell-depleted T cells, or PBMCs provided the cDNA or gDNA that served as material.

As processed by the authors: From reference gene primer amplification, estimates of nucleated cell counts were derived. The repertoire was sequenced with immunoSEQ multiplex PCR; TCRdb's copy has only in-frame clones and lacks some. That table furnishes V, J and clone size, whereas the DNA furnished D and trimming. The repertoire consists of 150,000 to 200,000 clones, with more than 85% occurring once and the leading ten covering roughly 2.1%. Seattle patient enrollment occurred during active infection, with longitudinal follow-up thereafter. This CDR3 spans 15 amino acids. Germline values: CDR1 LNHDA, CDR2 SQIVND (reference sequence). V lost 5 bases and J lost 4; bases outside the gene matches: 7.

The genes are TRBV19 and TRBJ2-2; TRBD1 aligns across 7 bases. This clonotype originated in a woman aged 55-70 years with COVID-19, enrolled during active disease. The sample comprised peripheral blood. The CDR3 coding sequence is TGTGCCAGTAGTCCCCAGGGGGACATCACCGGGGAGCTGTTTTTT. This gives the protein CASSPQGDITGELFF.